Listed below are T cell receptor beta chains from one sample, sequenced in a study of T cell responses to AZD1222 COVID-19 vaccine. Generated by immunoSEQ multiplex PCR, the TCRdb table keeps only in-frame clones and is missing some. Here the sample spans 130,000 or so clones, approximately 93% being singletons. Source: peripheral blood, taken on day 0 of MenACWY control vaccination. The receptors derive from an adult in good health. Both conserved end residues are trimmed from each CDR3. The order of the fields is J gene, V gene, CDR3 protein.

J: TRBJ2-2; V: TRBV7-2; CDR3: ASSLMGGPGELF
J: TRBJ1-1; V: TRBV5-1; CDR3: ASSSTINMRGHNTEAF
J: TRBJ1-1; V: TRBV2; CDR3: ASGKSWGTEAF
J: TRBJ1-4; V: TRBV12-3/TRBV12-4; CDR3: ASSDRESEKLF
J: TRBJ2-1; V: TRBV28; CDR3: ASTRLLLYNEQF
J: TRBJ1-5; V: TRBV7-3; CDR3: ASSPDTIQPQH
J: TRBJ1-5; V: TRBV28; CDR3: ASRHENSNQPQH
J: TRBJ1-2; V: TRBV5-1; CDR3: ASSLTGTGDGYT
J: TRBJ2-1; V: TRBV11-2; CDR3: ASSRRMDSGSFPNEQF
J: TRBJ2-7; V: TRBV11-2; CDR3: ASSLSLGGYEQY
J: TRBJ2-7; V: TRBV27; CDR3: ASSFGTDDLTTYEQY
J: TRBJ1-2; V: TRBV5-6; CDR3: ASSLNDRGANYGYT
J: TRBJ1-2; V: TRBV2; CDR3: ASSEQGQENGYT
J: TRBJ2-7; V: TRBV5-4; CDR3: ASSSRTSGRGEQY
J: TRBJ2-3; V: TRBV6-5; CDR3: ASERLDTQY
J: TRBJ2-1; V: TRBV3-1/TRBV3-2; CDR3: ASSPRTSGTYNEQF
J: TRBJ1-6; V: TRBV5-6; CDR3: ASSLEGGGSNSPLH
J: TRBJ1-1; V: TRBV2; CDR3: ASSESRSEAF
J: TRBJ1-5; V: TRBV28; CDR3: ASWVPNQPQH
J: TRBJ1-2; V: TRBV4-1; CDR3: ASSQVDQGDYYGYT
J: TRBJ1-5; V: TRBV7-9; CDR3: ASSLEGRGTSNQPQH
J: TRBJ2-7; V: TRBV28; CDR3: ASSFRLDSLSYEQY
J: TRBJ1-2; V: TRBV25-1; CDR3: ASSDSSQGAGGYT
J: TRBJ2-5; V: TRBV6-2/TRBV6-3; CDR3: ASSQIGGYQETQY
J: TRBJ1-2; V: TRBV6-5; CDR3: ASTGANYGYT
J: TRBJ2-7; V: TRBV27; CDR3: ASSFLGAKGVDEQY
J: TRBJ1-5; V: TRBV19; CDR3: ASSLIFRLNQPQH
J: TRBJ2-2; V: TRBV5-1; CDR3: ASSPLAGANTGELF
J: TRBJ2-7; V: TRBV5-1; CDR3: ASQAGGARDYEQY
J: TRBJ1-5; V: TRBV6-5; CDR3: ASNGAGQQPQH
J: TRBJ2-6; V: TRBV10-3; CDR3: AISEPSGTAHSGANVLT
J: TRBJ2-7; V: TRBV19; CDR3: ASSKSRYYEQY
J: TRBJ1-1; V: TRBV14; CDR3: ASSQVVRDKVLRLNTEAF
J: TRBJ1-4; V: TRBV4-3; CDR3: ASSHVGHPTNEKLF
J: TRBJ2-5; V: TRBV24-1; CDR3: ATSDAGQGEETQY
J: TRBJ2-7; V: TRBV6-5; CDR3: ASSYSYFSPEQY
J: TRBJ2-3; V: TRBV7-9; CDR3: ASSISKSTDTQY
J: TRBJ2-7; V: TRBV30; CDR3: AWSLGALSH
J: TRBJ2-1; V: TRBV18; CDR3: ASSLGTSGSSEQF
J: TRBJ2-7; V: TRBV6-6; CDR3: ASSRTNRGPLYEQY
J: TRBJ1-6; V: TRBV7-8; CDR3: ASSLDGRGLGSPLH
J: TRBJ1-1; V: TRBV4-1; CDR3: ASSLWTGSNTEAF
J: TRBJ2-4; V: TRBV19; CDR3: ASSTPGQGLVKNIQY
J: TRBJ1-2; V: TRBV12-3/TRBV12-4; CDR3: ASSQGPYGYT
J: TRBJ1-6; V: TRBV2; CDR3: ASTILRENSPLH
J: TRBJ2-1; V: TRBV5-4; CDR3: ASSTDQNNEQF
J: TRBJ2-7; V: TRBV6-1; CDR3: ASSDRAAGGNYEQY
J: TRBJ2-7; V: TRBV10-3; CDR3: AISERQGIWSYEQY
J: TRBJ2-4; V: TRBV6-1; CDR3: ASSEPGTGGGKNIQY
J: TRBJ1-1; V: TRBV10-2; CDR3: ASSRGLREGTEAF
J: TRBJ2-1; V: TRBV21-1; CDR3: ASSGEDRVNEQF
J: TRBJ2-3; V: TRBV5-1; CDR3: ASTGAWSTDTQY
J: TRBJ2-5; V: TRBV7-9; CDR3: ASSFYPGTSDQETQY
J: TRBJ1-5; V: TRBV3-1/TRBV3-2; CDR3: ASSQESTGHQPQH
J: TRBJ2-3; V: TRBV5-5; CDR3: ASSLAGTDTQY